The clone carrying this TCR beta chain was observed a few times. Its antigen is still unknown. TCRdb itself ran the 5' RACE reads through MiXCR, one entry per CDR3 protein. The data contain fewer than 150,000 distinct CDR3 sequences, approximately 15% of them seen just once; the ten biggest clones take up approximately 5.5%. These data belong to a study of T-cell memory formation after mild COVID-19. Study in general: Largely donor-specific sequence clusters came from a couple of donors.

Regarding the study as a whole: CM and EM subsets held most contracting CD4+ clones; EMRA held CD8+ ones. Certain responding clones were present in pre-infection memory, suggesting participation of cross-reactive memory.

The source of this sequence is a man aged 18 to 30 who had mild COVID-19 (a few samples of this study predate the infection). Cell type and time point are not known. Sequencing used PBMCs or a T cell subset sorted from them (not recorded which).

The CDR3 spells CASSQGVGYQETQYF. The DNA for the CDR3 is TGCGCCAGCAGCCAAGGGGTGGGATACCAAGAGACCCAGTACTTC. This chain uses TRBV4-3 with TRBJ2-5, with unresolved D. The V and J ends lost 1 base and 0 bases respectively, with 9 bases between them. CDR3 length equals 15 residues. Germline assignment: CDR1 LGHNA and CDR2 YSLEER.